A selection of T cell receptor beta chains follows, all from one sample in a study of human T cells and chemical hapten exposure. TCRdb redid the calling of the RACE reads with MiXCR, one entry per CDR3 protein. The table shows more than 300,000 distinct CDR3 sequences, with roughly 6% occurring only once. The sequencing used whole blood, collected in connection with sensitization to the hapten diphenylcyclopropenone (DPC). These receptors originate from a woman under 30 with alopecia areata. Some clones in this sample may be carry-over from other donors' samples. CDR3s leave out the opening cysteine and the closing phenylalanine or tryptophan.

V gene	CDR3 protein
TRBV12-3/TRBV12-4	ASGTQGTGEQF
TRBV6-5	ASSYRGAAGDGYT
TRBV6-6	ASMDDPGSNEQF
TRBV12-3/TRBV12-4	ASSLTGTGGYNSPLH
TRBV9	ASSAAGVADEQF
TRBV24-1	ATSEGGTAEPQH
TRBV18	ASSPRQGQAEAF
TRBV6-1	ASSTGTSGAVDTQY
TRBV6-1	ASTATRVQASPLH
TRBV10-3	ATQLNTGELF
TRBV19	ASSIPWMGRLDGYT
TRBV6-6	ASGLLSPDRTPRKQY
TRBV20-1	SARDPTDLAGGLNIYEQY
TRBV7-9	ASSLPTTSHQETQY
TRBV4-2	ASSQKYSGANVLT
TRBV29-1	SGRVQAYGYT
TRBV4-2	ASSQERGLEKLF
TRBV4-2	ASSQVLSEGPGANVLT
TRBV10-3	AIARGGPTAGELF
TRBV7-7	ASSRLAGAGADTQY
TRBV13	ASSLPIGLNRVGYGYT
TRBV3-1	ASSQGTPSYEQY
TRBV7-6	ASSHTPGTGNSPLH
TRBV25-1	ASSEFGGAGQKQF
TRBV12-3/TRBV12-4	ASSSPGLAGTDTQY
TRBV27	ASSLGLAGGRAQY
TRBV9	ASSVGAGPIYEQY
TRBV12-3/TRBV12-4	ASSSRLAGRETQY
TRBV20-1	SAREASGGDEQY
TRBV12-3/TRBV12-4	ASTKSGPDTQY
TRBV20-1	SARGGEPYEQY
TRBV7-6	ASSSTALAGGPLSTDTQY
TRBV6-5	ASSRDLNEKLF
TRBV5-1	ASSLSLSGANVLT
TRBV15	ATSRDWRGEQY
TRBV7-2	ASSLVQSDTQY